This T cell receptor (beta chain) was sequenced in a study of beta chain features in type 1 diabetes. Study observations and caveats: For Type 1 diabetes patients, all four CD4+ subsets carried TCRB CDR3s that were moderately but significantly shorter. More deletions and fewer insertions at VDJ junctions were seen in type 1 diabetes patients.

Germline V lookup: CDR1 SGHNT, CDR2 YENEEA. The CDR3 spans 15 residues. J lost 3 bases, V lost 2 bases, and 4 bases had no gene match. Points on this clone: Its antigen is not known.

Every isolated RNA sample was fully reverse transcribed, so sequencing captured expressed TCRB transcripts. Some clones are missing from TCRdb's copy, which holds only in-frame ones; the method was immunoSEQ multiplex PCR. The repertoire includes about 290,000 clones, 8% of them detected once, and about 0.93% sits in the top ten. The gene calls are TRBV11-3 and TRBJ2-3; 8 nucleotides agree with TRBD2. This TCR derives from a woman aged 18-30 years in good health. What was sequenced was central memory CD4+ T cells from blood. The CDR3 loop is CASSLSGSKTDTQYF. CDR3 sequence (DNA): TGTGCCAGCAGCTTAAGCGGGAGTAAAACAGATACGCAGTATTTT.